These 19 T cell receptor beta chains were sequenced from one sample in a study of PD-1 blockade in classical Hodgkin lymphoma. Sequencing used immunoSEQ multiplex PCR; TCRdb keeps in-frame clones, though not all of them. The sample contains about 89,000 clones, approximately 90% of which appear only once. Regarding time point: cycle 4 day 1 (C4D1), after less than 7 weeks of nivolumab. Brentuximab vedotin exposure varied, and every patient relapsed after autologous stem cell transplantation. The source material was peripheral blood mononuclear cells (PBMCs), sampled before the fourth cycle of nivolumab. Receptors were obtained from a human donor with classical Hodgkin lymphoma.

The rearrangement joins TRBV10-3 to TRBJ1-1; D is uncertain. Germline V lookup: CDR1 ENHRY, CDR2 SYGVKD. Trimming cost V 0 bases and J 0 bases, with 8 bases left between them. This CDR3 region has 15 residues. The CDR3 sequence: CAISESTVMNTEAFF. In nucleotides, the CDR3 is TGTGCCATCAGTGAGTCGACGGTCATGAACACTGAAGCTTTCTTT.

This chain connects TRBV18 to TRBJ1-1; D is unresolved. The CDR3 covers 15 residues. Trimming cost V 0 bases and J 2 bases, with 10 bases left between them. Germline V gene sequence: CDR1 KGHSH, CDR2 LQKENI. Here the CDR3 reads CASSPPEFKNTEAFF. The CDR3 region has the DNA TGTGCCAGCTCACCACCGGAGTTTAAAAACACTGAAGCTTTCTTT.

The rearrangement links TRBV6-1 to TRBJ2-7; possible D gene TRBD2, 5 bases. V was cut by 8 bases and J by 3 bases, with 17 bases left in between. The CDR3 spans 14 residues. The V gene's germline CDR1 is MNHNS and CDR2 SASEGT. In nucleotides, the CDR3 is TGTGCCAGCTTGGCGGCCAATGAGGGCTACGAGCAGTACTTC. Amino acids: CASLAANEGYEQYF.

This clone was observed a few times. J is TRBJ2-1 and V is TRBV19; D possibly corresponds to TRBD2 (5 bases). Germline values: CDR1 LNHDA, CDR2 SQIVND (reference sequence). Between the trimmed V and J ends, which lost 0 bases and 0 bases, there was a span of 12 bases. This CDR3 spans 17 amino acids. DNA for the CDR3: TGTGCCAGTAGTATAGATCCGGGAACCCTCTCCTACAATGAGCAGTTCTTC. Amino acids: CASSIDPGTLSYNEQFF.

V is TRBV11-2 and J is TRBJ2-6, with D unclear. CDR3 length: 15 amino acids. Deletions cut 4 bases from V and 4 bases from J, with 11 bases between. The germline gives CDR1 SGHAT, CDR2 FQNNGV. CDR3 amino acids: CASSSPEVGANVLTF. DNA of the CDR3: TGTGCCAGCAGCTCCCCGGAAGTCGGGGCCAACGTCCTGACTTTC.

J is TRBJ2-3 and V is TRBV7-9; a possible D gene is TRBD2 (5 bases). Germline CDR1 is SEHNR and CDR2 is FQNEAQ (reference sequence). This CDR3 comprises 15 residues. V dropped 3 bases and J dropped 1 base, with 11 bases sitting between them. The CDR3: CASSFSEGRTDTQYF. For the CDR3, the DNA is TGTGCCAGCAGCTTCAGCGAGGGTCGCACAGATACGCAGTATTTT.

This sequence joins TRBV4-1 and TRBJ2-2; 8 bases align to TRBD2. This CDR3 spans 22 amino acids. From germline, CDR1 is MGHRA and CDR2 YSYEKL. The V and J ends lost 4 bases and 0 bases, in that order; junction bases with no gene match: 22. CDR3 in DNA: TGCGCCAGCAGCCTTACCTTCCCGGCACTAGCGGCACATCCAACGAACACCGGGGAGCTGTTTTTT. It yields the protein CASSLTFPALAAHPTNTGELFF.

This sequence joins TRBV5-1 and TRBJ1-5, with D hard to call. CDR3 length: 14 amino acids. CDR1 SGHRS and CDR2 YFSETQ come from the germline V gene. V lost 0 bases, J lost 2 bases, and 6 bases lay in between. CDR3 DNA: TGCGCCAGCAGCTTGGAAACAGGCAATCAGCCCCAGCATTTT. It codes for CASSLETGNQPQHF.

J is TRBJ1-1 and V is TRBV14; TRBD1 agrees at 11 bases. J was trimmed by 5 bases and V by 1 base; bases with no gene match: 9. The germline V gene has CDR1 SGHDN and CDR2 FVKESK. The CDR3 loop spans 17 amino acids. DNA of the CDR3: TGTGCCAGCAGCCAAGTGTGGACAGGGGGCTTTGGGACTGAAGCTTTCTTT. Its translation is CASSQVWTGGFGTEAFF.

The J gene is TRBJ2-3, the V gene TRBV11-3, with D perhaps TRBD2 (6 bases). The CDR3 is 15 amino acids. V lost 7 bases and J lost 4, with 18 bases in between. Looked up from germline, CDR1 is SGHNT and CDR2 is YENEEA. CDR3 coding DNA: TGTGCCAGCAATACCGCGGGGAGCCCGGCAGATACGCAGTATTTT. Translated: CASNTAGSPADTQYF.

Only one count was recorded for this clone. The chain couples TRBV6-5 to TRBJ1-1; D gene uncertain. Trimming removed 7 bases at V and 0 bases at J, with 9 bases between. The CDR3 extends over 13 amino acids. Germline CDR1 and CDR2: MNHEY and SVGAGI. The CDR3, as DNA: TGTGCCAGCAACTATGGGGTGAACACTGAAGCTTTCTTT. Amino acid sequence: CASNYGVNTEAFF.

The chain links TRBV19 to TRBJ2-2; no clear D. This CDR3 region has 11 residues. Germline V CDR1 and CDR2: LNHDA, SQIVND (reference sequence). V lost 8 bases to trimming and J lost 3 bases, with 4 bases between them. The CDR3 spells CASEYTGELFF. CDR3 DNA: TGTGCCAGTGAGTACACCGGGGAGCTGTTTTTT.

The genes are TRBV25-1 and TRBJ2-7, with D maybe TRBD2 (6 bases). The CDR3 spans 12 residues. V shed 6 bases and J shed 3 bases, with 9 bases lying between them. Germline V gene lookup returns CDR1 MGHDK and CDR2 SYGVNS. The CDR3 nucleotides are TGTGCCAGCAGCCCGGGGGACTACGAGCAGTACTTC. As protein: CASSPGDYEQYF.

The chain couples TRBV27 to TRBJ2-3; 9 positions match TRBD2. Germline V CDR1 and CDR2: MNHEY, SMNVEV (reference sequence). The V gene end was trimmed by 5 bases and the J gene end by 3 bases; junction bases not matched to a gene: 6. The CDR3 consists of 15 residues. The CDR3 bases are TGTGCCAGCAGTCAGTCGACTAGCGGAACAGATACGCAGTATTTT. As protein: CASSQSTSGTDTQYF.

This clone was recorded only once. Here the CDR3 DNA reads TGTGCCAGCAGTTACGGCTCGGGACAGAACATTCAGTACTTC. Protein sequence: CASSYGSGQNIQYF. This sequence joins TRBV6-5 and TRBJ2-4; the match to TRBD1 covers 7 bases. The CDR3 runs 14 residues. J lost 7 bases, V lost 2 bases, and 5 bases had no gene match. Germline loops: CDR1 MNHEY, CDR2 SVGAGI.

The count of this clone is one. The chain is built from TRBV11-2 and TRBJ2-1; tentatively, D is TRBD2 (7 bases). This CDR3 is built from 14 residues. V lost 1 base, J lost 6 bases, and 10 bases lay in between. Germline CDR1 is SGHAT and CDR2 is FQNNGV. The CDR3 bases are TGTGCCAGCAGCTTAGGGGCGGGGGCCAATGAGCAGTTCTTC. This translates into CASSLGAGANEQFF.

The gene calls are TRBV9 and TRBJ2-4, with 16 bases aligning to TRBD2. This CDR3 contains 16 residues. With V trimmed by 3 bases and J by 9 bases, 6 bases remained unmatched. Per germline, CDR1 SGDLS and CDR2 YYNGEE. CDR3 DNA sequence: TGTGCCAGCAGCGACGGGACTAGCGGGGGGGCTGGCATTCAGTACTTC. This translates into CASSDGTSGGAGIQYF.

This chain joins TRBV6-5 and TRBJ1-2, with D perhaps TRBD1 (6 bases). CDR1 and CDR2 from the germline V gene are MNHEY and SVGAGI. The CDR3 is 13 residues long. Trimming took off 2 bases at V and 6 bases at J, with 10 bases between the two ends. The CDR3 region is CASSYTGFDGYTF. The CDR3 DNA reads as TGTGCCAGCAGTTACACAGGGTTTGATGGCTACACCTTC.

The V and J genes are TRBV5-1 and TRBJ2-3, with 8 bases matching TRBD2. The trim removed 4 bases at V and 2 bases at J, leaving 9 bases unmatched. This CDR3 region has 16 residues. From germline, CDR1 is SGHRS and CDR2 YFSETQ. CDR3 sequence: CASSPKTSENTDTQYF. The CDR3 DNA sequence: TGCGCCAGCAGCCCGAAGACTAGCGAAAACACAGATACGCAGTATTTT. The whole variable domain, remainder taken from reference TRBV5-1 and TRBJ2-3, is KAGVTQTPRYLIKTRGQQVTLSCSPISGHRSVSWYQQTPGQGLQFLFEYFSETQRNKGNFPGRFSGRQFSNSRSEMNVSTLELGDSALYLCASSPKTSENTDTQYFGPGTRLTVL.